The clone carrying this T cell receptor (beta chain) has only a few counts. As yet, its antigen is unknown. From germline, CDR1 is MDHEN and CDR2 SYDVKM. V was clipped by 7 bases and J by 0 bases, with 10 bases between them. This CDR3 has 14 residues. Here immunoSEQ multiplex PCR was the method, and the copy in TCRdb shows in-frame clones only, minus some. The sample carries tens of thousands of clones, roughly 92% recorded once. These data originate in a study of graft-versus-host responses after intestinal transplantation. Across the whole study: Those transplanted obtained multivisceral, liver-intestinal, or isolated intestinal grafts. Study-level results: Among circulating GvH clones, peak levels were associated with early post-transplant declines in HvG clones.

The genes are TRBV28 and TRBJ1-3; no definite D call. The sample consisted of unstimulated CD4+ T cells sorted from spleen or lymph node cells, taken before intestinal transplant. The source of this sequence is a human donor who received an intestinal transplant. The CDR3 nucleotides read TGTGCCAGCACCACGGGCTCCTCTGGAAACACCATATATTTT. Residues: CASTTGSSGNTIYF.